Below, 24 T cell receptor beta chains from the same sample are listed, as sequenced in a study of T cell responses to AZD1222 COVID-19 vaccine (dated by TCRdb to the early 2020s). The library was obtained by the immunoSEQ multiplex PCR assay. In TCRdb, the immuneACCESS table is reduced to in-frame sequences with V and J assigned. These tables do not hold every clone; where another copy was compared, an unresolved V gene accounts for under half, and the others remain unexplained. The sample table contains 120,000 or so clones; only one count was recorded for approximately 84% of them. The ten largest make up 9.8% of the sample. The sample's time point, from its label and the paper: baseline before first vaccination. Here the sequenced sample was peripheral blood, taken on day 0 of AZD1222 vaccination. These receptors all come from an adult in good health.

CDR3 in DNA: TGCAGTGCCAGTAACCACCGGGACTACCCTTACGAGCAGTACTTC. This encodes CSASNHRDYPYEQYF. The chain links TRBV20-1 to TRBJ2-7; the match to TRBD2 covers 7 bases. V shed 6 bases and J 4 bases; nucleotides not matched to a gene: 15. The CDR3 is 15 residues long. CDR1 is DFQATT and CDR2 is SNEGSKA in the germline V gene (reference sequence).

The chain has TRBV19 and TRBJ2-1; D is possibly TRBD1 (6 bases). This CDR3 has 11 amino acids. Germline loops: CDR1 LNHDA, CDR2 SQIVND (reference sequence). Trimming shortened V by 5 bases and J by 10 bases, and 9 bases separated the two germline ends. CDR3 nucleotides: TGTGCCAGTAGTTTGGACAGCGAGCAGTTCTTC. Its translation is CASSLDSEQFF.

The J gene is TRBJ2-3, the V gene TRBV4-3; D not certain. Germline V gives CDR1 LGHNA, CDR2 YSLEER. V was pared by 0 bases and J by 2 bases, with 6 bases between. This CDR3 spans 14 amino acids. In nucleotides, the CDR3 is TGCGCCAGCAGCCAAGACCACAACACAGATACGCAGTATTTT. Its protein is CASSQDHNTDTQYF.

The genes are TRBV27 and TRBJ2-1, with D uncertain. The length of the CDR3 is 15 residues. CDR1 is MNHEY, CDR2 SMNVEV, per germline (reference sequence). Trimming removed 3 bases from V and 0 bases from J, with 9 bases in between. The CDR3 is CASSFKSPSYNEQFF. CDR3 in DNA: TGTGCCAGCAGTTTTAAAAGTCCCTCCTACAATGAGCAGTTCTTC.

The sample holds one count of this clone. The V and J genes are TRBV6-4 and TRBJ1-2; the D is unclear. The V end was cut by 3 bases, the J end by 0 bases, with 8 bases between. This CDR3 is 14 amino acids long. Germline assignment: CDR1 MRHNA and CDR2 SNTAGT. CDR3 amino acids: CASSESHTNYGYTF. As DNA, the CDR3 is TGTGCCAGCAGTGAATCCCATACTAACTATGGCTACACCTTC.

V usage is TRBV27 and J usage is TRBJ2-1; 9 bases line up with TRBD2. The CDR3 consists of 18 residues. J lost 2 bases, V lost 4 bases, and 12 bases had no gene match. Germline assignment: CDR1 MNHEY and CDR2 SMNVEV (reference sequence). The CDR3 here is CASSSRLRLAGTYNEQFF. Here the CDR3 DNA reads TGTGCCAGCAGTTCCCGCCTCAGGCTAGCGGGAACCTACAATGAGCAGTTCTTC.

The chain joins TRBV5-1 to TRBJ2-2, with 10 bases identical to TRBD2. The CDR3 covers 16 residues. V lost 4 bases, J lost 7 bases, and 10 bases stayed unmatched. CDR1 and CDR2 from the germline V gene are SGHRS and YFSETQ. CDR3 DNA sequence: TGCGCCAGCAGCCTGAGCGGGAGGGCCGGGATCGGGGAGCTGTTTTTT. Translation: CASSLSGRAGIGELFF.

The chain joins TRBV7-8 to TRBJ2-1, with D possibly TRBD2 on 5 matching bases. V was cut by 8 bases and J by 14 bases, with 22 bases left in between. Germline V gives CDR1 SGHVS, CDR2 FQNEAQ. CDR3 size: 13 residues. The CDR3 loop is CASGIVVAGGEFF. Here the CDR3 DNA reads TGTGCCAGCGGCATTGTGGTGGCGGGTGGGGAGTTCTTC.

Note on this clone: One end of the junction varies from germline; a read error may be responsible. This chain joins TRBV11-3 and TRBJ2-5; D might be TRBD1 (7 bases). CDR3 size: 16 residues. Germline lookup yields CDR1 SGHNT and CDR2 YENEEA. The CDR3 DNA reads TGTGCCAGCAGCTTAGGGCGGGACAGCCTCCAAAAGACCCAGTACTTC. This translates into CASSLGRDSLQKTQYF.

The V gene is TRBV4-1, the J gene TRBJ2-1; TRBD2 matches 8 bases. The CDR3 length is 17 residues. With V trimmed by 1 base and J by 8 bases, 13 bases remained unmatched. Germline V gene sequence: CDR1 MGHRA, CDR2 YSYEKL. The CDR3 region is CASSQAPPSGYGDEQFF. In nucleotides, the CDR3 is TGCGCCAGCAGCCAAGCTCCGCCTAGCGGGTATGGCGATGAGCAGTTCTTC.

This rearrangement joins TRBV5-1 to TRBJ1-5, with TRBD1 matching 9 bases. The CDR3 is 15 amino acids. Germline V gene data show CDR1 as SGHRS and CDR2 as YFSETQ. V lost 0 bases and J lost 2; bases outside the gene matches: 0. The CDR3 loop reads CASSLGTGGNQPQHF. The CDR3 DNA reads TGCGCCAGCAGCTTGGGGACAGGGGGCAATCAGCCCCAGCATTTT.

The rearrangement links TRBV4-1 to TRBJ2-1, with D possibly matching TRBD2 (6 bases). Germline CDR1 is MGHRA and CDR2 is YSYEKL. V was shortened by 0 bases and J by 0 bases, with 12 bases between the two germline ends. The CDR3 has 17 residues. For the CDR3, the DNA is TGCGCCAGCAGCCAAGAGCCGGGAGACCACTCCTACAATGAGCAGTTCTTC. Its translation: CASSQEPGDHSYNEQFF.

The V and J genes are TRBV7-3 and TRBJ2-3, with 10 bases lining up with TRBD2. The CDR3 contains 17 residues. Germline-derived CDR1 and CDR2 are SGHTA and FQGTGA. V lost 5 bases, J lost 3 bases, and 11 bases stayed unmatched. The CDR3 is CASSPHGAGGPTDTQYF. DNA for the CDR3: TGTGCCAGCAGCCCCCATGGAGCGGGGGGGCCGACAGATACGCAGTATTTT.

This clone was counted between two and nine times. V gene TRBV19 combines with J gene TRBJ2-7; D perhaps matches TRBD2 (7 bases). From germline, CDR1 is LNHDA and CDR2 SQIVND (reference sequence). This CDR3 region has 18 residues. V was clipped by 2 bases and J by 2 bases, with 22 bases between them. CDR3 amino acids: CASSISGVVGALTYEQYF. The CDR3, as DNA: TGTGCCAGTAGTATAAGCGGGGTAGTGGGGGCATTAACCTACGAGCAGTACTTC.

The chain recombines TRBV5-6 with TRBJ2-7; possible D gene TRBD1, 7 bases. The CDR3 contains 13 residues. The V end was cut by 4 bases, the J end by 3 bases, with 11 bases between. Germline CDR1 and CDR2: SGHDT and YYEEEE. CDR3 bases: TGTGCCAGCAGCCGACAGGGAGGCTACGAGCAGTACTTC. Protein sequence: CASSRQGGYEQYF.

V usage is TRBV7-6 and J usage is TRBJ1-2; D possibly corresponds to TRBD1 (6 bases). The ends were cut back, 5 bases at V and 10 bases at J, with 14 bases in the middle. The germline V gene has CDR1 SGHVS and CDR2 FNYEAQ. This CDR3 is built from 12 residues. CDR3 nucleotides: TGTGCCAGCAGCGCCATGCGGGGGGCCTACACCTTC. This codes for CASSAMRGAYTF. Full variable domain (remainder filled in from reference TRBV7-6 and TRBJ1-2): GAGVSQSPRYKVTKRGQDVALRCDPISGHVSLYWYRQALGQGPEFLTYFNYEAQQDKSGLPNDRFSAERPEGSISTLTIQRTEQRDSAMYRCASSAMRGAYTFGSGTRLTVV.

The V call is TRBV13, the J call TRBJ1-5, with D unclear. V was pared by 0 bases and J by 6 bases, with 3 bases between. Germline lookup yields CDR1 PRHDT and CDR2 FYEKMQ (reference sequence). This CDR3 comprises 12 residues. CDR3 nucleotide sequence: TGTGCCAGCAGCTTAGGTAGTCAGCCCCAGCATTTT. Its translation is CASSLGSQPQHF.

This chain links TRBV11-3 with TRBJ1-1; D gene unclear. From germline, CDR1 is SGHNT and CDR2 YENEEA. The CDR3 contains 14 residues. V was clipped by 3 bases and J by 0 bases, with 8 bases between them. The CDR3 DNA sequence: TGTGCCAGCAGCTTGCGGGCTATGAACACTGAAGCTTTCTTT. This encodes CASSLRAMNTEAFF.

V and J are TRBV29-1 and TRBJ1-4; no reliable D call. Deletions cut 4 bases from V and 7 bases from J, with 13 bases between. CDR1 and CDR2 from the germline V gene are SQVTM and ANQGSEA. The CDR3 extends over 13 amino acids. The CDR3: CSVVSQATEKLFF. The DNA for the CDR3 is TGCAGCGTTGTTTCCCAAGCAACTGAAAAACTGTTTTTT.

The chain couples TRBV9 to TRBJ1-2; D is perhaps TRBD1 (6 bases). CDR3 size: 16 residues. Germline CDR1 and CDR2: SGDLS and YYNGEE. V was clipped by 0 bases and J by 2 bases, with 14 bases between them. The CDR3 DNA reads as TGTGCCAGCAGCGTAGAGGGGGGCACCGCAAACTATGGCTACACCTTC. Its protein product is CASSVEGGTANYGYTF.

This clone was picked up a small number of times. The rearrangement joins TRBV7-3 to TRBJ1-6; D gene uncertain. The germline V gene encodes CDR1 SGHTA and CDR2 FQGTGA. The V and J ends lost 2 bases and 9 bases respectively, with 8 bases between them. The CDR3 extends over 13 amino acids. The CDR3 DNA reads TGTGCCAGCAGCTTATGGAGGTTTTCACCCCTCCACTTT. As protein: CASSLWRFSPLHF.

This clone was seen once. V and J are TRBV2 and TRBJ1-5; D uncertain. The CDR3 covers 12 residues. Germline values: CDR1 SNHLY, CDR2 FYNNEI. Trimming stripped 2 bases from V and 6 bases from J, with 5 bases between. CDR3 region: CASSEYPQPQHF. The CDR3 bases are TGTGCCAGCAGTGAATACCCTCAGCCCCAGCATTTT.

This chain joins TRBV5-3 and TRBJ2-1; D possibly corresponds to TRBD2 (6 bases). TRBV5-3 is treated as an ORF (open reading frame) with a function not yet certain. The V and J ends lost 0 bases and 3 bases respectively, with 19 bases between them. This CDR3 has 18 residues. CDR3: CARSLAAGTGVYYNEQFF. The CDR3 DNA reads TGTGCCAGAAGCTTGGCCGCGGGTACGGGAGTTTACTACAATGAGCAGTTCTTC.

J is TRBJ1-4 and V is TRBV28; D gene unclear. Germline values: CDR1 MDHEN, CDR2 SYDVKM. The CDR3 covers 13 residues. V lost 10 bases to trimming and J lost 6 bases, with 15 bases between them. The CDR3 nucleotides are TGTGCCACCTCACCACCCGTTGATGAAAAACTGTTTTTT. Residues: CATSPPVDEKLFF.